These 4 T cell receptor beta chains came from one sample sequenced in a study of shared clonotypes between healthy human individuals. TCRdb's table, derived via immunoSEQ multiplex PCR, lists solely in-frame clones and lacks some. The sample contains fewer than 600,000 clones, more than 65% of which appear only once. Sample: PBMCs. The receptors come from a woman in her thirties or forties in good health. Some clones in this sample may be carry-over from other donors' samples.

The chain couples TRBV18 to TRBJ2-1; weak D call: TRBD1 (5 bases). This CDR3 is 14 amino acids long. Trimming shortened V by 0 bases and J by 8 bases, and 11 bases separated the two germline ends. Germline V gene data show CDR1 as KGHSH and CDR2 as LQKENI. Here the CDR3 reads CASSPPGVFDEQFF. CDR3 in DNA: TGTGCCAGCTCACCACCAGGGGTTTTCGATGAGCAGTTCTTC. The whole variable domain, filled in from reference TRBV18 and TRBJ2-1, reads NAGVMQNPRHLVRRRGQEARLRCSPMKGHSHVYWYRQLPEEGLKFMVYLQKENIIDESGMPKERFSAEFPKEGPSILRIQQVVRGDSAAYFCASSPPGVFDEQFFGPGTRLTVL.

The chain is built from TRBV19 and TRBJ2-2; 9 positions agree with TRBD1. Germline assignment: CDR1 LNHDA and CDR2 SQIVND (reference sequence). J lost 0 bases, V lost 3 bases, and 8 bases had no gene match. CDR3 size: 18 residues. The CDR3 DNA follows: TGTGCCAGTAGTATCAAAATCACAGGGGGCCCGAACACCGGGGAGCTGTTTTTT. As protein: CASSIKITGGPNTGELFF.

A few counts support this clone. V usage is TRBV28 and J usage is TRBJ2-1; D remains unclear. CDR1 and CDR2 from the germline V gene are MDHEN and SYDVKM. This CDR3 is 15 amino acids long. The germline V and J ends were trimmed by 3 bases and 5 bases, with 14 bases remaining between them. The DNA of the CDR3 is TGTGCCAGCAGTTTTTGGTCGGCTGCGAACAATGAGCAGTTCTTC. Its protein is CASSFWSAANNEQFF.

The chain joins TRBV19 to TRBJ2-3, with TRBD1 as a possible D gene (5 bases). CDR3 size: 13 residues. In germline, CDR1 is LNHDA, CDR2 SQIVND (reference sequence). Trimming shortened V by 11 bases and J by 1 base, and 13 bases separated the two germline ends. The DNA for the CDR3 is TGTGCCGCCGCTGACAGTGGCACAGATACGCAGTATTTT. Translating it yields CAAADSGTDTQYF.